This TCR beta chain was captured in a study of neoadjuvant nivolumab and ipilimumab in lung cancer. Study outcomes and limitations: Only two of four nivolumab-treated tumors gained richness and clonality by surgery.

Comments on this clone: Its specificity is unknown.

Profiling relied on immunoSEQ multiplex PCR, and the TCRdb table lists in-frame clones only, not all of them. The sample includes 25,000 to 35,000 clones, more than 85% of them seen just once. The length of the CDR3 is 13 residues. The V end was cut by 9 bases, the J end by 2 bases, with 15 bases between. CDR1 and CDR2 from the germline V gene are SGHRS and YFSETQ. The sequenced sample was peripheral blood, obtained after neoadjuvant nivolumab, alone or with ipilimumab, at or shortly before surgery. This chain uses TRBV5-1 with TRBJ2-7; D remains unclear. The clonotype was recovered from an adult with non-small cell lung cancer. CDR3 sequence: CATTSTTAYEQYF. The CDR3 DNA is TGCGCCACTACCTCAACGACGGCCTACGAGCAGTACTTC.